The rows below give T cell receptor beta chains drawn from one sample of a study of cytomegalovirus exposure and HLA in healthy donors. Method: immunoSEQ multiplex PCR; TCRdb's copy keeps in-frame clones and lacks some. The sample has 150,000 to 200,000 clones, around 84% seen once. The sample consisted of PBMCs. These receptor sequences come from a man between 18 and 35 years old in good health and CMV-seropositive. Each CDR3 is given with its conserved first and last residue. Fields, in order: clone size, V gene, D gene, J gene, CDR3 DNA, CDR3 protein. A D gene is named only where the DNA matches it firmly. Clone size is stated in some rows and not others, as once, few, many or a class when expanded.

clone size: NA
V gene: TRBV11-3
D gene: NA
J gene: TRBJ2-5
CDR3 DNA: TGTGCCAGCAGCTTTACTTTCCAAGAGACCCAGTACTTC
CDR3 protein: CASSFTFQETQYF

clone size: NA
V gene: TRBV29-1
D gene: NA
J gene: TRBJ2-3
CDR3 DNA: TGCAGCGTTGAAGGGCAGGTTCAAACTAGCACAGATACGCAGTATTTT
CDR3 protein: CSVEGQVQTSTDTQYF

clone size: NA
V gene: TRBV5-6
D gene: NA
J gene: TRBJ2-1
CDR3 DNA: TGTGCCAGCAGGGGCACAGGAAGGAAGGTTGAGCAGTTCTTC
CDR3 protein: CASRGTGRKVEQFF

clone size: NA
V gene: TRBV5-1
D gene: TRBD1
J gene: TRBJ1-1
CDR3 DNA: TGCGCCAGCAGCTTAGATGACAGGGAATCCACTGAAGCTTTCTTT
CDR3 protein: CASSLDDRESTEAFF

clone size: NA
V gene: TRBV28
D gene: NA
J gene: TRBJ1-4
CDR3 DNA: TGTGCCAGCAGTTTAAATCAGGGGTTGGTGTTTTTT
CDR3 protein: CASSLNQGLVFF

clone size: NA
V gene: TRBV15
D gene: TRBD2
J gene: TRBJ2-1
CDR3 DNA: TGTGCCACCAGCTTCGGGAGGGCCGGTGAGCAGTTCTTC
CDR3 protein: CATSFGRAGEQFF

clone size: once
V gene: TRBV2
D gene: NA
J gene: TRBJ2-6
CDR3 DNA: TGTGCCAGCAGTGGCATGGGGGCATCCGGGGCCAACGTCCTGACTTTC
CDR3 protein: CASSGMGASGANVLTF

clone size: NA
V gene: TRBV12-2
D gene: NA
J gene: TRBJ2-3
CDR3 DNA: TGTGCAAGTCGCTTAGGTCTAGCGGGGGCCTCTTTCAAAGATACGCAGTATTTT
CDR3 protein: CASRLGLAGASFKDTQYF

clone size: few
V gene: TRBV11-2
D gene: NA
J gene: TRBJ1-1
CDR3 DNA: TGTGCCAGCACCCCAGGGTTTGACACTGAAGCTTTCTTT
CDR3 protein: CASTPGFDTEAFF

clone size: NA
V gene: TRBV9
D gene: TRBD2
J gene: TRBJ2-5
CDR3 DNA: TGTGCCAGCAGCTTTAGCGGGAGAGCTGGAGAGACCCAGTACTTC
CDR3 protein: CASSFSGRAGETQYF

clone size: NA
V gene: TRBV27
D gene: TRBD2
J gene: TRBJ2-1
CDR3 DNA: TGTGCCAGCAGTGATAGCGGGGAGGGCCATGAGCAGTTCTTC
CDR3 protein: CASSDSGEGHEQFF

clone size: NA
V gene: TRBV7-8
D gene: NA
J gene: TRBJ1-2
CDR3 DNA: TGTGCCAGCAGCTTGGCAGGGATGGGAAGTGGCTACACCTTC
CDR3 protein: CASSLAGMGSGYTF

clone size: NA
V gene: TRBV30
D gene: NA
J gene: TRBJ2-2
CDR3 DNA: TGTGCCTGGTGGGCTGGCGGGGAGCTGTTTTTT
CDR3 protein: CAWWAGGELFF

clone size: NA
V gene: TRBV5-1
D gene: NA
J gene: TRBJ2-2
CDR3 DNA: TGCGCCAGCAGCTTCACGGGGACCGGGGAGCTGTTTTTT
CDR3 protein: CASSFTGTGELFF

clone size: NA
V gene: TRBV2
D gene: NA
J gene: TRBJ2-4
CDR3 DNA: TGTGCCAGCAGTGGAGGACAGGGAGGGAACATTCAGTACTTC
CDR3 protein: CASSGGQGGNIQYF

clone size: NA
V gene: TRBV6-4
D gene: TRBD2
J gene: TRBJ2-2
CDR3 DNA: TGTGCCAGCACGATTGGACTAGCGGGAGACCCTAGCACCGGGGAGCTGTTTTTT
CDR3 protein: CASTIGLAGDPSTGELFF

clone size: NA
V gene: TRBV7-9
D gene: TRBD1
J gene: TRBJ2-3
CDR3 DNA: TGTGCCAGCAGCTCGACAGGGAAGGTCACAGATACGCAGTATTTT
CDR3 protein: CASSSTGKVTDTQYF

clone size: NA
V gene: TRBV2
D gene: NA
J gene: TRBJ2-3
CDR3 DNA: TGTGCCATATTGCGAATCCGGGACACGGGGCTTTGGGGCACAGATACGCAGTATTTT
CDR3 protein: CAILRIRDTGLWGTDTQYF

clone size: NA
V gene: TRBV2
D gene: TRBD1
J gene: TRBJ2-2
CDR3 DNA: TGTGCCAGCAGTGGAACAGGGGGCAACGGGGAGCTGTTTTTT
CDR3 protein: CASSGTGGNGELFF

clone size: NA
V gene: TRBV7-2
D gene: NA
J gene: TRBJ1-1
CDR3 DNA: TGTGCCAGCAGCTTCGCGGGGAGGGACACTGAAGCTTTCTTT
CDR3 protein: CASSFAGRDTEAFF

clone size: NA
V gene: TRBV28
D gene: TRBD1
J gene: TRBJ1-1
CDR3 DNA: TGTGCCAGCACTCCACAAGGGGGCAGGCTCCTTTTGAAAGCTTTCTTT
CDR3 protein: CASTPQGGRLLLKAFF

clone size: NA
V gene: TRBV5-4
D gene: NA
J gene: TRBJ2-1
CDR3 DNA: TGTGCCAGCAGCCCCCGGGGGTCCCTCTACAATGAGCAGTTCTTC
CDR3 protein: CASSPRGSLYNEQFF

clone size: NA
V gene: TRBV5-1
D gene: TRBD1
J gene: TRBJ2-7
CDR3 DNA: TGCGCCAGCAGCTTGGCCCCGGGACAGGGGGCGTCTTACGAGCAGTACTTC
CDR3 protein: CASSLAPGQGASYEQYF

clone size: NA
V gene: TRBV28
D gene: TRBD1
J gene: TRBJ1-3
CDR3 DNA: TGTGCCAGCAGTTCCGGGACAGGCAATTACATCTCTGGAAACACCATATATTTT
CDR3 protein: CASSSGTGNYISGNTIYF

clone size: once
V gene: TRBV7-8
D gene: NA
J gene: TRBJ2-3
CDR3 DNA: TGTGCCAGCAGCTATTCAAGTTTCTACCCAGATACGCAGTATTTT
CDR3 protein: CASSYSSFYPDTQYF

clone size: NA
V gene: TRBV5-5
D gene: TRBD1
J gene: TRBJ1-2
CDR3 DNA: TGTGCCAGCAGTTACCGGGACAGGGTTAGCTACACCTTC
CDR3 protein: CASSYRDRVSYTF

clone size: NA
V gene: TRBV28
D gene: TRBD1
J gene: TRBJ2-7
CDR3 DNA: TGTGCCAGCAGCCATACGACGGGACAGACCTACGAGCAGTACTTC
CDR3 protein: CASSHTTGQTYEQYF

clone size: NA
V gene: TRBV6-6
D gene: NA
J gene: TRBJ1-4
CDR3 DNA: TGTGCCAGCAGTTACACACTCAGGGATGAAAAACTGTTTTTT
CDR3 protein: CASSYTLRDEKLFF

clone size: NA
V gene: TRBV7-2
D gene: TRBD1
J gene: TRBJ2-7
CDR3 DNA: TGTGCCAGCAGCTCCGCGGCGACAGGGGAGCGGGTCGGCGAGCAGTACTTC
CDR3 protein: CASSSAATGERVGEQYF

clone size: once
V gene: TRBV19
D gene: TRBD1
J gene: TRBJ2-1
CDR3 DNA: TGTGCCAGTAGTCTGGACAGGGGGACGTACAATGAGCAGTTCTTC
CDR3 protein: CASSLDRGTYNEQFF

clone size: NA
V gene: TRBV10-1
D gene: TRBD1
J gene: TRBJ2-7
CDR3 DNA: TGCGCCAGCAGTAGGACAGGGGGCCACGAGCAGTACTTC
CDR3 protein: CASSRTGGHEQYF

clone size: NA
V gene: TRBV2
D gene: NA
J gene: TRBJ1-5
CDR3 DNA: TGTGCCAGCAACCCGCGGGAGTCGCCAAATCAGCCCCAGCATTTT
CDR3 protein: CASNPRESPNQPQHF

clone size: NA
V gene: TRBV25-1
D gene: TRBD2
J gene: TRBJ2-7
CDR3 DNA: TGTGCCAGCAGCCCGGGACTAGCCGCATACGAGCAGTACTTC
CDR3 protein: CASSPGLAAYEQYF

clone size: NA
V gene: TRBV6-5
D gene: NA
J gene: TRBJ1-1
CDR3 DNA: TGTGCCAGCAGTTCAGGGGTCACTGAAGCTTTCTTT
CDR3 protein: CASSSGVTEAFF

clone size: few
V gene: TRBV5-1
D gene: TRBD2
J gene: TRBJ2-2
CDR3 DNA: TGCGCCAGCAGCTTGGCCGTAACGGGAGGGAACACCGGGGAGCTGTTTTTT
CDR3 protein: CASSLAVTGGNTGELFF

clone size: NA
V gene: TRBV6-5
D gene: NA
J gene: TRBJ1-5
CDR3 DNA: TGTGCCAGCAGAGTACTTCAGGGGAATGAGCCCCAGCATTTT
CDR3 protein: CASRVLQGNEPQHF

clone size: NA
V gene: TRBV6-5
D gene: NA
J gene: TRBJ1-1
CDR3 DNA: TGTGCCAGCACCACCCCAGAGGGGGGGGCTTTCTTT
CDR3 protein: CASTTPEGGAFF